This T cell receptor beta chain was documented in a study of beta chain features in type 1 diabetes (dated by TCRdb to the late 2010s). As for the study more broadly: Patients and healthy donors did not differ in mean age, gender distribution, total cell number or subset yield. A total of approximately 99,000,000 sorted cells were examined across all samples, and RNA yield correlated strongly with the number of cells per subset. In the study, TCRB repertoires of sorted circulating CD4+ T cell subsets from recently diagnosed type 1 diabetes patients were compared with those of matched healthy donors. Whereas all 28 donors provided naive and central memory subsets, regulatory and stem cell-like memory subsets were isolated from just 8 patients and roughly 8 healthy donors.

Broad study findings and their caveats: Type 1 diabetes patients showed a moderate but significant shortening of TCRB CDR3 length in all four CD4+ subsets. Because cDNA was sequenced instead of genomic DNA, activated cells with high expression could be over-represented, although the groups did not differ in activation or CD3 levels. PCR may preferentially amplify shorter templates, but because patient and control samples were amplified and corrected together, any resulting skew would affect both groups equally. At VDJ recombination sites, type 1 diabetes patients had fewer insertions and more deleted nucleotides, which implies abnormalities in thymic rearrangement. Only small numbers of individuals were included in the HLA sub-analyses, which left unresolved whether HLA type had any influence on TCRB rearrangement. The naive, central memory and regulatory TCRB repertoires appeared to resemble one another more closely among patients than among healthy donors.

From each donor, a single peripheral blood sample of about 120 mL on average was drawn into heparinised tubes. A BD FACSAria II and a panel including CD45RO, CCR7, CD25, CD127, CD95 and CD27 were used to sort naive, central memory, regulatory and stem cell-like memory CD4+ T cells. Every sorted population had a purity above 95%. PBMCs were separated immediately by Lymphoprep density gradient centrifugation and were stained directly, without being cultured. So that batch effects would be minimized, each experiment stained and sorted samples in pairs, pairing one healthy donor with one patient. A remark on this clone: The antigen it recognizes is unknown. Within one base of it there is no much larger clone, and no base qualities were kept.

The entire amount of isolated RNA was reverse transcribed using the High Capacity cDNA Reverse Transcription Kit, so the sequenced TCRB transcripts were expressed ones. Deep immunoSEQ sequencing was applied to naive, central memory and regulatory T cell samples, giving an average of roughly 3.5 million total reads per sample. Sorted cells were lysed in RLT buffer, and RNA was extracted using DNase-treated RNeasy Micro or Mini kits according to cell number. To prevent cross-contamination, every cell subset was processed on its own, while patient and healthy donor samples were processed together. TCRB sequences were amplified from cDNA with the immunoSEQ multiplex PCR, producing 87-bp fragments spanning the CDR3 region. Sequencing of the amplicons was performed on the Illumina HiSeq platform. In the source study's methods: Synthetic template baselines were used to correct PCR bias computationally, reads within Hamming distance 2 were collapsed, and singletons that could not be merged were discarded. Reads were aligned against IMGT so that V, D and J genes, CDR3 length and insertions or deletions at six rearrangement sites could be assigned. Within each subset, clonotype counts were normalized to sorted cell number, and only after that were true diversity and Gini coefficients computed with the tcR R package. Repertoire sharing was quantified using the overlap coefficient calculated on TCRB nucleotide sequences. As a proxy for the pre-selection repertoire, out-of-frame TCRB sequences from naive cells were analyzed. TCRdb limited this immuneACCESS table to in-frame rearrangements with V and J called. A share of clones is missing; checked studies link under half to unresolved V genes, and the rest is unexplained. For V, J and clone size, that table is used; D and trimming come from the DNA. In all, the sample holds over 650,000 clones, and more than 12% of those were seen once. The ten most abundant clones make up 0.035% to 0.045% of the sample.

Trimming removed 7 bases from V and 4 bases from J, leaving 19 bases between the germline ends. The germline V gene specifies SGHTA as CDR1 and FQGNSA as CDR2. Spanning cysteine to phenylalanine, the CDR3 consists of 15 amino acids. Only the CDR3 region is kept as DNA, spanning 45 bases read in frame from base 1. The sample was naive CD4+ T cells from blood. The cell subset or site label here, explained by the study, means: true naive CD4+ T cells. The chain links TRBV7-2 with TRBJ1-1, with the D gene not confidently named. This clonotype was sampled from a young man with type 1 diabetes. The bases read TGTGCCAGCACCTACTCGGCGGGAGGAAGCACTGAAGCTTTCTTT. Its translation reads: CASTYSAGGSTEAFF.